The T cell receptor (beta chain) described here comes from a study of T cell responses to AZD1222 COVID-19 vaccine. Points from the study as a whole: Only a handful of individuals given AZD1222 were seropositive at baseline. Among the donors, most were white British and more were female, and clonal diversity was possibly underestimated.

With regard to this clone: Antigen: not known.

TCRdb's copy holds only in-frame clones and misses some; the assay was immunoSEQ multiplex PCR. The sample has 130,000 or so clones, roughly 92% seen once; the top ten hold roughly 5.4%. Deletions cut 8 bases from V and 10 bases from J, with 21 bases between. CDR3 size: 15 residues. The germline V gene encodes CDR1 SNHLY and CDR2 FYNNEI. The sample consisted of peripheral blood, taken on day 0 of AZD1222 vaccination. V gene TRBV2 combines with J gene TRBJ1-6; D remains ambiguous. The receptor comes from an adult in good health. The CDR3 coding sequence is TGTGCCAGCCGACCCAACCCAATAGGGTCCTCACCCCTCCACTTT. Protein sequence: CASRPNPIGSSPLHF.